The 5 T cell receptor beta chains presented below share a single source sample, sequenced in a study of blood T cell repertoires in COVID-19. Here immunoSEQ multiplex PCR was the method, and the copy in TCRdb shows in-frame clones only, minus some. The sample consists of hundreds of thousands of clones, roughly 86% of them appearing once. Sequencing used PBMCs or T cells enriched from blood (not recorded which). These receptor sequences come from a woman in her 30s with acute COVID-19.

V and J are TRBV12-3 or TRBV12-4 and TRBJ2-7; no reliable D call. The germline V and J ends were trimmed by 6 bases and 4 bases, with 10 bases remaining between them. This CDR3 spans 12 amino acids. The CDR3 loop reads CASSSSGYEQYF. Written as DNA, the CDR3 is TGTGCCAGCAGCTCCTCCGGTTACGAGCAGTACTTC.

The chain has TRBV7-2 and TRBJ1-4; D perhaps matches TRBD1 (5 bases). Germline CDR1 SGHTA, CDR2 FQGNSA. The V gene lost 5 bases and the J gene lost 7 bases, with 23 bases spanning the gap. The CDR3 consists of 17 residues. The CDR3 here is CASSPPFEGSGAEKLFF. CDR3 DNA sequence: TGTGCCAGCAGCCCCCCCTTTGAGGGGAGCGGGGCTGAAAAACTGTTTTTT.

With respect to this clone: Distinct nucleotide sequences in the sample also encode this CDR3. The DNA of the CDR3 is TGCGCCAGCAGCTTGGGTCAGGGGGCTAGCACTGAAGCTTTCTTT. It yields the protein CASSLGQGASTEAFF. V and J are TRBV5-1 and TRBJ1-1; TRBD1 agrees at 8 bases. CDR1 and CDR2 (germline): SGHRS, YFSETQ. Trimming cost V 0 bases and J 4 bases; bases outside gene matches: 5. The length of the CDR3 is 15 residues.

This chain connects TRBV10-2 to TRBJ1-5; D may be TRBD1 (5 bases). The V and J ends lost 2 bases and 0 bases respectively, with 11 bases between them. From germline, CDR1 is WSHSY and CDR2 SAAADI. This CDR3 is built from 16 residues. In DNA, the CDR3 is TGCGCCAGCAGTGAGATGGCGGGGACTAGCAATCAGCCCCAGCATTTT. It codes for CASSEMAGTSNQPQHF.

This clone was seen just once. The rearrangement joins TRBV30 to TRBJ1-5; D is unclear. Germline loops: CDR1 GTSNPN, CDR2 SVGIG (reference sequence). This CDR3 is built from 15 residues. V was pared by 1 base and J by 9 bases, with 19 bases between. CDR3 DNA: TGTGCCTGGAGTGAAAAAGGAGCCTTTACTGGGCCCCAGCATTTT. Translating gives CAWSEKGAFTGPQHF.